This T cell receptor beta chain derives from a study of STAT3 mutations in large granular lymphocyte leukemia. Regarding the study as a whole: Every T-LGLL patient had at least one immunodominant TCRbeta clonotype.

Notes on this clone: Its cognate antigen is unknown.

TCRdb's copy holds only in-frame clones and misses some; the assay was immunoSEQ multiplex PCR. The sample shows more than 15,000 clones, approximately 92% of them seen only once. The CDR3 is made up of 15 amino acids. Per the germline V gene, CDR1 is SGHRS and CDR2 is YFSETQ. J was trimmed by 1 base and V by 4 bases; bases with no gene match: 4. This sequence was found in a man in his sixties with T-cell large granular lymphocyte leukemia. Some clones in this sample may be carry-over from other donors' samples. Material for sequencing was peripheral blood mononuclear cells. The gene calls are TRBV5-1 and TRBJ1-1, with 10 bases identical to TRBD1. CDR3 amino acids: CASSPRQGANTEAFF. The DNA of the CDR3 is TGCGCCAGCAGCCCTAGACAGGGGGCGAACACTGAAGCTTTCTTT. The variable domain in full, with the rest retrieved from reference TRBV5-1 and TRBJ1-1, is KAGVTQTPRYLIKTRGQQVTLSCSPISGHRSVSWYQQTPGQGLQFLFEYFSETQRNKGNFPGRFSGRQFSNSRSEMNVSTLELGDSALYLCASSPRQGANTEAFFGQGTRLTVV.